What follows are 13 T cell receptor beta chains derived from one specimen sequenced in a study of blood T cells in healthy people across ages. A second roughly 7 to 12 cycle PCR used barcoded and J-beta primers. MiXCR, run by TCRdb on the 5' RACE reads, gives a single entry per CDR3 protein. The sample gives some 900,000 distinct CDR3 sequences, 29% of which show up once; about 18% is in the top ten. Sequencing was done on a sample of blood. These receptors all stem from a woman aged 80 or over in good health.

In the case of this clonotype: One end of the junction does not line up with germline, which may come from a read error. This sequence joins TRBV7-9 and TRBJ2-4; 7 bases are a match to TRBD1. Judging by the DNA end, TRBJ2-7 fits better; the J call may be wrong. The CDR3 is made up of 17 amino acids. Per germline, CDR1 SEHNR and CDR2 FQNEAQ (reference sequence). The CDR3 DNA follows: TGTGCCAACAGCTTAAGTGGGGTAGGGGGCAGGCGCTACGAGCAGTACTTC. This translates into CANSLSGVGGRRYEQYF.

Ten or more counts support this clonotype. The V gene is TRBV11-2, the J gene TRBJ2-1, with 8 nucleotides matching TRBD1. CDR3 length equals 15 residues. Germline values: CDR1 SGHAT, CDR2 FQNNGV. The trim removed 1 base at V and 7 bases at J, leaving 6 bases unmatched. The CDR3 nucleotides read TGTGCCAGCAGCTTAGTCAGGGGGCGCGGGAATGAGCAGTTCTTC. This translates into CASSLVRGRGNEQFF.

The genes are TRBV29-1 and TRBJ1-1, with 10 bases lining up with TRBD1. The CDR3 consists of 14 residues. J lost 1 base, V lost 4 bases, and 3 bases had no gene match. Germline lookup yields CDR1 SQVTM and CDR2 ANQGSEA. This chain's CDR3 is CSVVTGGPNTEAFF. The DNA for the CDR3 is TGCAGCGTTGTGACAGGGGGCCCGAACACTGAAGCTTTCTTT.

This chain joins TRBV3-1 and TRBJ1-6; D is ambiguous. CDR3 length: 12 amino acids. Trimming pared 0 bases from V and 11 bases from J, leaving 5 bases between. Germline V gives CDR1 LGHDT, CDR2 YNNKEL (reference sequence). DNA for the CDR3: TGTGCCAGCAGCCAAGAAGGAGCACCCCTCCACTTT. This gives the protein CASSQEGAPLHF.

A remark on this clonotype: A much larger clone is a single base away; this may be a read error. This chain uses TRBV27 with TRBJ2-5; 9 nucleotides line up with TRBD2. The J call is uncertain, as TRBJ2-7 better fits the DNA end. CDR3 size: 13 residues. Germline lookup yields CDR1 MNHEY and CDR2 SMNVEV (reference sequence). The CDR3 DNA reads TGTGCCAGCAGTCCACTAGCGGGCTGCGAGCAGTACTTC. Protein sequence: CASSPLAGCEQYF.

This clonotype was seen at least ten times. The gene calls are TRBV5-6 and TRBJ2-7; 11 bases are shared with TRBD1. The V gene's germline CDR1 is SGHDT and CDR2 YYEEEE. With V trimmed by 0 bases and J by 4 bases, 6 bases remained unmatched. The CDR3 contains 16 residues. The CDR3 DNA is TGTGCCAGCAGCTTGGCCGGACAGGGGGCGAAGTACGAGCAGTACTTC. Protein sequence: CASSLAGQGAKYEQYF.

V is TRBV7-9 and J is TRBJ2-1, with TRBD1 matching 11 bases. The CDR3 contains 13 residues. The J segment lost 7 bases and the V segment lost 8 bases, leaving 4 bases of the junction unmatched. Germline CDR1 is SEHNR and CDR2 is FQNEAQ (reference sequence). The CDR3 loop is CASQGDRGNEQFF. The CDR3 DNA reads TGTGCCAGCCAAGGGGACAGGGGGAATGAGCAGTTCTTC.

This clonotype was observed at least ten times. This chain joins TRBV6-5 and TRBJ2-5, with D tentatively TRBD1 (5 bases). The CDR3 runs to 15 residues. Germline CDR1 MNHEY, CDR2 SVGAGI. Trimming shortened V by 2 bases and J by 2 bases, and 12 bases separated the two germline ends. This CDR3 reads CASSYTPGKQETQYF. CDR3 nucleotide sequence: TGTGCCAGCAGTTACACGCCAGGGAAGCAAGAGACCCAGTACTTC.

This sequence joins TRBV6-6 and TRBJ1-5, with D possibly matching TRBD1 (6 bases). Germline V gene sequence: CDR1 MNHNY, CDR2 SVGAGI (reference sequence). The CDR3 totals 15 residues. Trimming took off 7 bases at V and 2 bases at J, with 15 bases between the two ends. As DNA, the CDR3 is TGTGCCAGCAAAGAAACAGGGATGGGCAATCAGCCCCAGCATTTT. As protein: CASKETGMGNQPQHF.

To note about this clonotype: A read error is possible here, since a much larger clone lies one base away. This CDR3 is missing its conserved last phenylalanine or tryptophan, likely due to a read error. The CDR3 DNA sequence: TGTGCCAGCAGTTATACCGGGACTAGAAGTGTGGACAATGAGCAGTACTCC. Encoded protein: CASSYTGTRSVDNEQYS. The V call is TRBV6-1, the J call TRBJ2-1, with 8 nucleotides matching TRBD2. The J call may be mistaken, given a closer DNA end match to TRBJ2-7. CDR3 length: 17 residues. Per germline, CDR1 MNHNS and CDR2 SASEGT.

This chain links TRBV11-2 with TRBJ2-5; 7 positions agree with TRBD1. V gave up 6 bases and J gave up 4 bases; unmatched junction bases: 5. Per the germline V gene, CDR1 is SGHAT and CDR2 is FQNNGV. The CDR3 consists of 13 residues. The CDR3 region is CASRGAGGETQYF. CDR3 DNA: TGTGCCAGCAGAGGGGCAGGGGGAGAGACCCAGTACTTC.

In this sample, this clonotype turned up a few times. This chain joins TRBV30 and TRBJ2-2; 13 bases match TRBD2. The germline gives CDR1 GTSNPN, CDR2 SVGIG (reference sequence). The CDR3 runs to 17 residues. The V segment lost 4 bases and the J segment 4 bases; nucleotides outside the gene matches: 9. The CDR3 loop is CAWTLFRTSGGTGELFF. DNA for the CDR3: TGTGCCTGGACCTTATTTAGGACTAGCGGGGGCACCGGGGAGCTGTTTTTT.

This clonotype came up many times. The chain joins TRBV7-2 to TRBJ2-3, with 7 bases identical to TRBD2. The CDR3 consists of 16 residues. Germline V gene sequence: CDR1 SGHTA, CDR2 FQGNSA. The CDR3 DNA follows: TGTGCAACCGCCACCGGGGGAGCGGGGAGGACAGATACGCAGTATTTT. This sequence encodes CATATGGAGRTDTQYF.